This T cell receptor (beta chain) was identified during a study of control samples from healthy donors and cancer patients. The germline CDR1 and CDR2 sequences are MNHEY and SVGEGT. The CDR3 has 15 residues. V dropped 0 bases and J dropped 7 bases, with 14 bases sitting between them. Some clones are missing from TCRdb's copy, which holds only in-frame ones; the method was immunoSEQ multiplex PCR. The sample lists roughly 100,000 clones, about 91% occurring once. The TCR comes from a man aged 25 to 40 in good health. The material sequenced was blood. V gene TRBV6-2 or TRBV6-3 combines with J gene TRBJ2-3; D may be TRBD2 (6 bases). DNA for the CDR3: TGTGCCAGCAGTTACTCGGGTAGCGGAGCTTATACGCAGTATTTT. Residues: CASSYSGSGAYTQYF.